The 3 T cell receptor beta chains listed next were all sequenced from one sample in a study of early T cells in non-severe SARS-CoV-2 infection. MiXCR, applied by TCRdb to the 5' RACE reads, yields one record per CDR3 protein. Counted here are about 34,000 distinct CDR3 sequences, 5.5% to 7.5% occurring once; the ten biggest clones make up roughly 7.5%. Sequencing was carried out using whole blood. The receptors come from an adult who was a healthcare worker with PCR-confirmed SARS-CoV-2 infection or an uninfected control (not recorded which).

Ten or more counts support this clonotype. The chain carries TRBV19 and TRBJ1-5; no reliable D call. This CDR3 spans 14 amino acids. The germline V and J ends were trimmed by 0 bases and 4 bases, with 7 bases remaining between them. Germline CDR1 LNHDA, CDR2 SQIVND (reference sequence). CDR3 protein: CASSIEGRNQPQHF. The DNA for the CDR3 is TGTGCCAGTAGTATAGAAGGACGGAATCAGCCCCAGCATTTT.

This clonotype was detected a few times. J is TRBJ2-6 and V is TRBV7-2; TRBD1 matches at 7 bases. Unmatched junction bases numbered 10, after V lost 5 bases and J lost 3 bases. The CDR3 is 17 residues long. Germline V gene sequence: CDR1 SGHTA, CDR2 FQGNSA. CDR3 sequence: CASSTYKGASGANVLTF. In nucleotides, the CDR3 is TGTGCCAGCAGCACATACAAGGGGGCGAGTGGGGCCAACGTCCTGACTTTC.

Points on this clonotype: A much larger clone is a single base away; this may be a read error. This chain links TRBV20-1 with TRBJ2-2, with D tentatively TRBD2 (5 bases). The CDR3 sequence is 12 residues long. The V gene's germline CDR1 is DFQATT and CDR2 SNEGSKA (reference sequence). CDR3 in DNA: TGCAGTGCTTCGACTAACACCGGGGAGCTGGTTTTT. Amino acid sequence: CSASTNTGELVF.